This T cell receptor (beta chain) was found in a study of T cell responses to AZD1222 COVID-19 vaccine. Germline V gene data show CDR1 as SGHDN and CDR2 as FVKESK. The V and J ends lost 0 bases and 0 bases respectively, with 6 bases between them. This CDR3 is built from 14 residues. Produced via immunoSEQ multiplex PCR; TCRdb's table is partial and in-frame only. The sample shows more than 50,000 clones, 70% to 90% of them seen only once. V usage is TRBV14 and J usage is TRBJ2-7, with D unclear. The receptor comes from an adult in good health. Sequences were derived from peripheral blood, sampled on day 0 of AZD1222 vaccination. CDR3 sequence reads: CASSQEGFSYEQYF. For the CDR3, the DNA is TGTGCCAGCAGCCAAGAGGGGTTCTCCTACGAGCAGTACTTC.